The rows below give T cell receptor beta chains drawn from one sample of a study of vaccination effects on CD4 cells after COVID-19. Their cognate antigens are unknown. Measured with immunoSEQ multiplex PCR; TCRdb has only the in-frame clones, and not every one. The repertoire holds about 21,000 clones, with 73% as singletons. Sequencing used CD4+ T cells from PBMCs cultured with HCoV-NL63 spike peptides, obtained before COVID-19 vaccination. The receptors were gathered from a human donor who received a COVID-19 vaccine. The CDR3 runs from the conserved cysteine through the conserved F or W. A D gene is named only where the DNA matches it firmly. For some rows the clone size is stated as once, few or many, or as a class when expanded; others skip it.

V,size,D,J,DNA,CDR3
TRBV7-2,once,TRBD2,TRBJ2-1,TGTGCCAGCAGCACTAGCGGGGGGGTCCTAGGCAATGAGCAGTTCTTC,CASSTSGGVLGNEQFF
TRBV28,-,-,TRBJ2-7,TGTGCCAGCACTTCCCCCCCCTTTGATCAGTACTTC,CASTSPPFDQYF
TRBV3-1/TRBV3-2,-,TRBD1,TRBJ1-2,TGTGCCAGCAGCCCAGGGGGCGCTAACTATGGCTACACCTTC,CASSPGGANYGYTF
TRBV5-1,-,-,TRBJ1-1,TGCGCCAGCAGTCTCAGAGACATGAACACTGAAGCTTTCTTT,CASSLRDMNTEAFF
TRBV9,once,TRBD1,TRBJ1-3,TGTGCCAGCAGCCCCCGACAGGGTGAAGGAAACACCATATATTTT,CASSPRQGEGNTIYF
TRBV4-1,-,-,TRBJ2-1,TGCGCCAGCAGCAAAGCCCTTACAGGGAATGAGCAGTTCTTC,CASSKALTGNEQFF
TRBV4-3,-,-,TRBJ2-3,TGCGCCAGCAGCCATACTCCCACAGATACGCAGTATTTT,CASSHTPTDTQYF
TRBV28,-,TRBD1,TRBJ1-1,TGTGCCACCGTGAAACAGGGGATAATGAACACTGAAGCTTTCTTT,CATVKQGIMNTEAFF
TRBV11-2,few,-,TRBJ1-4,TGTGCCAGCAGCTTAGTGGGGGGGACTAATGAAAAACTGTTTTTT,CASSLVGGTNEKLFF
TRBV28,-,TRBD2,TRBJ2-1,TGTGCCAGCAGTTCGGGACTAGCGGGAGGCAGTGAGCAGTTCTTC,CASSSGLAGGSEQFF
TRBV4-2,-,-,TRBJ1-1,TGTGCCAGCAGCCAGCCAACAGGGTCAACTGAAGCTTTCTTT,CASSQPTGSTEAFF
TRBV7-8,-,-,TRBJ2-3,TGTGCCAGCAGCTTGGGGACGAGGGGGGCTAGCACAGATACGCAGTATTTT,CASSLGTRGASTDTQYF
TRBV6-5,-,-,TRBJ2-2,TGTGCCAGCAGTCGGTCCACCGGGGAGCTGTTTTTT,CASSRSTGELFF
TRBV5-1,-,-,TRBJ1-5,TGCGCCAGCAGTTCCACGGACAGCCGCAATCAGCCCCAGCATTTT,CASSSTDSRNQPQHF
TRBV13,-,-,TRBJ2-7,TGTGCCAGCCTGCAGAGGGCTTACTCCTACGAGCAGTACTTC,CASLQRAYSYEQYF
TRBV11-1,-,-,TRBJ1-1,TGTGCCAGCAGCTTGGGACACATGAACACTGAAGCTTTCTTT,CASSLGHMNTEAFF
TRBV7-9,-,TRBD1,TRBJ1-5,TGTGCCAGCAGCTTAGGGTTTGGGCAGGGGGGGAAGCCCCAGCATTTT,CASSLGFGQGGKPQHF
TRBV7-8,-,TRBD1,TRBJ2-3,TGTGCCAGCAGCCCCGGGACAGTTCGCACAGATACGCAGTATTTT,CASSPGTVRTDTQYF
TRBV5-5,-,TRBD1,TRBJ1-5,TGTGCCAGCAGCCAACAGGGGGGCAGCAATCAGCCCCAGCATTTT,CASSQQGGSNQPQHF
TRBV5-1,-,TRBD2,TRBJ2-3,TGCGCCAGTACTAGCGGGGGGGCTACAGATACGCAGTATTTT,CASTSGGATDTQYF
TRBV12-5,-,-,TRBJ2-7,TGTGCTAGTGGTTTGGTGGCCGCCGGCTCCTACGAGCAGTACTTC,CASGLVAAGSYEQYF
TRBV7-9,-,-,TRBJ2-3,TGTGCCAGCAGCGTACACACCCCAGGGGATACGCAGTATTTT,CASSVHTPGDTQYF
TRBV19,-,TRBD1,TRBJ1-2,TGTGCCAGTAGCTTAGACAGGGAAGGCTACACCTTC,CASSLDREGYTF
TRBV30,-,-,TRBJ1-4,TGTGCCTGGAGTGTACAAGTCGGCGAAAAACTGTTTTTT,CAWSVQVGEKLFF
TRBV4-1,-,-,TRBJ1-6,TGCGCCAGCAGCCAACCGCAAGGGGATAATTCACCCCTCCACTTT,CASSQPQGDNSPLHF
TRBV11-2,-,TRBD1,TRBJ1-1,TGTGCCAGCAGCCAACGGGACAGGGGGAACACTGAAGCTTTCTTT,CASSQRDRGNTEAFF
TRBV19,-,TRBD2,TRBJ2-1,TGTGCCAGTAGTATTACCGGACTAGCGGGAGACATGTTCTTC,CASSITGLAGDMFF
TRBV5-1,-,-,TRBJ2-1,TGCGCCAGCAGCTTGCTCGGGGACAATGAGCAGTTCTTC,CASSLLGDNEQFF
TRBV7-2,few,-,TRBJ2-7,TGTGCCAGCAGCCCCGACAGGAGCTCCTACGAGCAGTACTTC,CASSPDRSSYEQYF
TRBV19,-,-,TRBJ1-5,TGTGCCAGTAGTATAGGCATTAGCAATCAGCCCCAGCATTTT,CASSIGISNQPQHF
TRBV5-1,-,-,TRBJ1-4,TGCGCCAGCAGCTTGGCCTCTGGGGATCGTGAAAAACTGTTTTTT,CASSLASGDREKLFF
TRBV4-1,-,-,TRBJ2-1,TGCGCCAGCAGCCAAGACCTCATTAATGAGCAGTTCTTC,CASSQDLINEQFF
TRBV18,-,-,TRBJ2-7,TGTGCCAGCTCACCACAGGCGGACTACGAGCAGTACTTC,CASSPQADYEQYF
TRBV7-7,few,-,TRBJ2-2,TGTGCTAGCAGCTTATCCTACGGGAACACCGGGGAGCTGTTTTTT,CASSLSYGNTGELFF
TRBV6-5,-,-,TRBJ1-4,TGTGCCAGCAGTTACGTAACTGTGGACCCTGGGGAAAAACTGTTTTTT,CASSYVTVDPGEKLFF
TRBV4-3,-,TRBD1,TRBJ1-1,TGCGCCAGCAGCCAAGGCAGGGGGCTAAACACTGAAGCTTTCTTT,CASSQGRGLNTEAFF
TRBV27,few,-,TRBJ2-4,TGTGCCAGCAGTCCTCAGGGGACCAGCGCCCTAGCCAAAAACATTCAGTACTTC,CASSPQGTSALAKNIQYF
TRBV5-1,-,-,TRBJ1-1,TGCGCCAGCAGCTTGGCTCGCCTAAGTAGCAGGGGCACTGAAGCTTTCTTT,CASSLARLSSRGTEAFF
TRBV19,few,TRBD1,TRBJ1-3,TGTGCCAGTAGTGACACAGGGGCCGGAAACACCATATATTTT,CASSDTGAGNTIYF
TRBV7-9,-,TRBD2,TRBJ2-1,TGTGCCAGCAGCTGGGGACTAGCGGGGGGGGAGCAGTTCTTC,CASSWGLAGGEQFF
TRBV3-1/TRBV3-2,-,-,TRBJ2-2,TGTGCCAGCAGCCCTAGGGCGGGGAGCACCGGGGAGCTGTTTTTT,CASSPRAGSTGELFF
TRBV6-4,-,-,TRBJ1-1,TGTGCCAGCAGTGAAGGTCCGAGGACTGAAGCTTTCTTT,CASSEGPRTEAFF
TRBV29-1,-,-,TRBJ1-1,TGCAGCGTTAAACCGAAGACGGTGAACACTGAAGCTTTCTTT,CSVKPKTVNTEAFF
TRBV6-1,-,TRBD1,TRBJ2-7,TGTGCCAGCAGTGAAGGGGGACAGGGGCATATGAACTTC,CASSEGGQGHMNF
TRBV28,-,TRBD2,TRBJ2-5,TGTGCCAGCAGCCCGGGGGGGGTCGAGGAGACCCAGTACTTC,CASSPGGVEETQYF
TRBV7-2,-,TRBD1,TRBJ2-7,TGTGCCAGCAGCCCCGGACAGGGAATCTACGAGCAGTACTTC,CASSPGQGIYEQYF
TRBV2,-,-,TRBJ1-1,TGTGCCAGCAGTGAACAGAACACTGAAGCTTTCTTT,CASSEQNTEAFF
TRBV4-3,-,-,TRBJ2-2,TGCGCCAGCAGCCAAGGAGGGTACACCGGGGAGCTGTTTTTT,CASSQGGYTGELFF
TRBV9,-,TRBD2,TRBJ2-7,TGTGCCAGCAGCCCGGGGACTAGCGGGGGTGAGCAGTACTTC,CASSPGTSGGEQYF
TRBV6-2/TRBV6-3,-,-,TRBJ2-6,TGTGCCAGCAGTTACTCGAGCTCAGGTCAGTTCGCTGGGGCCAACGTCCTGACTTTC,CASSYSSSGQFAGANVLTF
TRBV5-6,-,TRBD1,TRBJ1-5,TGTGCCAGCAGCTTGGCCAAGGGGACAGGCAATCAGCCCCAGCATTTT,CASSLAKGTGNQPQHF
TRBV5-1,few,-,TRBJ1-4,TGCGCCAGCAGCTTGAATGCAGGGCCAGATGAAAAACTGTTTTTT,CASSLNAGPDEKLFF
TRBV11-2,-,-,TRBJ2-1,TGTGCCAGCAGCCGGAGTCTTCCGAGCTCCTACAATGAGCAGTTCTTC,CASSRSLPSSYNEQFF
TRBV7-3,-,TRBD2,TRBJ2-3,TGTGCCAGCGGCGGGGGGTCCCGCACAGATACGCAGTATTTT,CASGGGSRTDTQYF
TRBV9,once,TRBD2,TRBJ2-1,TGTGCCAGCAGCGCGGGGCTAGCGGGGAACTATGAGCAGTTCTTC,CASSAGLAGNYEQFF
TRBV10-3,few,-,TRBJ1-6,TGTGCCATCACGGGGACGATCAATTCACCCCTCCACTTT,CAITGTINSPLHF
TRBV12-3/TRBV12-4,-,-,TRBJ1-2,TGTGCCAGCAGTTTGGCCAGCGAATATGGCTACACCTTC,CASSLASEYGYTF
TRBV3-1/TRBV3-2,-,-,TRBJ1-4,TGTGCCAGCAGCCAACCGGGCGGGGGGGAAAAACTGTTTTTT,CASSQPGGGEKLFF
TRBV9,-,-,TRBJ1-1,TGTGCCAGCAGCGTAGGAGGCAGGGGAACTGAAGCTTTCTTT,CASSVGGRGTEAFF